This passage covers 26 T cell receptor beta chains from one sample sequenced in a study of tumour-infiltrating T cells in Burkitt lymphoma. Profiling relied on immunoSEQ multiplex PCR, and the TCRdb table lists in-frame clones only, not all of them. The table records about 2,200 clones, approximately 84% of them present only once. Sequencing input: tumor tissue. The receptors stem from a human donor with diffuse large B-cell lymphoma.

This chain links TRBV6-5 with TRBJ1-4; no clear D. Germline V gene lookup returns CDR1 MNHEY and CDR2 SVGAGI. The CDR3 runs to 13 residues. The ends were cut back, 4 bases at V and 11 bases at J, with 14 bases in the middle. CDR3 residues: CASSSIGLAKLFF. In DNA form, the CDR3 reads TGTGCCAGCAGTTCGATAGGACTTGCGAAACTGTTTTTT.

The CDR3 sequence: CASSVTGGFYEQYF. The CDR3 DNA reads TGTGCCAGCAGCGTCACAGGGGGATTCTACGAGCAGTACTTC. The rearrangement links TRBV9 to TRBJ2-5; 8 nucleotides align to TRBD1. The DNA matches TRBJ2-7 better at its end, which makes the J call doubtful. The CDR3 runs to 14 residues. The V gene's germline CDR1 is SGDLS and CDR2 YYNGEE.

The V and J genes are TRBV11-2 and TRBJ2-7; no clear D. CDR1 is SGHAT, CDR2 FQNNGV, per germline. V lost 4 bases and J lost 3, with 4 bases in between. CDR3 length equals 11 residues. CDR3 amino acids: CASSSFYEQYF. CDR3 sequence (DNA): TGTGCCAGCAGCTCCTTCTACGAGCAGTACTTC.

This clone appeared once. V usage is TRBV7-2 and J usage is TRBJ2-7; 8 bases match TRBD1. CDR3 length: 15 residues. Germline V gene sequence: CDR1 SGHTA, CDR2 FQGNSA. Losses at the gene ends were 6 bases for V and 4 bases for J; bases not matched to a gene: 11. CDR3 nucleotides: TGTGCCAGCAGTCTTAGTGGACAGGGCCCGTACGAGCAGTACTTC. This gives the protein CASSLSGQGPYEQYF. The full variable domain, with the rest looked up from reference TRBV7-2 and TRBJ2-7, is GAGVSQSPSNKVTEKGKDVELRCDPISGHTALYWYRQSLGQGLEFLIYFQGNSAPDKSGLPSDRFSAERTGGSVSTLTIQRTQQEDSAVYLCASSLSGQGPYEQYFGPGTRLTVT.

CDR3 sequence reads: CASSGGRRTGELFF. The CDR3, as DNA: TGCGCCAGCAGCGGGGGGCGCCGGACCGGGGAGCTGTTTTTT. J is TRBJ2-2 and V is TRBV4-3; TRBD1 or TRBD2 may be the D gene (6 bases each). V lost 5 bases and J lost 5, with 12 bases in between. Germline loops: CDR1 LGHNA, CDR2 YSLEER. CDR3 length: 14 residues.

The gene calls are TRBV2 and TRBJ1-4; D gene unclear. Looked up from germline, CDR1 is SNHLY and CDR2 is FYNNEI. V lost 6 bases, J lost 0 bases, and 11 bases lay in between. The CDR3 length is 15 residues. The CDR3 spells CASSTKGATNEKLFF. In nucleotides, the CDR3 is TGTGCCAGCAGCACAAAAGGAGCAACTAATGAAAAACTGTTTTTT.

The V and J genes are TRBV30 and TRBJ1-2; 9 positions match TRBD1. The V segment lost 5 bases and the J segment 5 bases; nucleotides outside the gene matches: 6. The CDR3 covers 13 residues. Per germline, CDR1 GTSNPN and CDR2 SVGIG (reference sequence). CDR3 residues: CAWWGDRVYGYTF. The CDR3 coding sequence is TGTGCCTGGTGGGGGGACAGGGTTTATGGCTACACCTTC.

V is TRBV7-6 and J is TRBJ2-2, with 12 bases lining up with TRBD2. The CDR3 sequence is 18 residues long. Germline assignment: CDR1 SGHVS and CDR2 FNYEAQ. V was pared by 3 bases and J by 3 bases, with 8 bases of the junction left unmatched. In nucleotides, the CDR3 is TGTGCCAGCAGCTTGCTAGCGGGGGGGCCTAAGGACACCGGGGAGCTGTTTTTT. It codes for CASSLLAGGPKDTGELFF.

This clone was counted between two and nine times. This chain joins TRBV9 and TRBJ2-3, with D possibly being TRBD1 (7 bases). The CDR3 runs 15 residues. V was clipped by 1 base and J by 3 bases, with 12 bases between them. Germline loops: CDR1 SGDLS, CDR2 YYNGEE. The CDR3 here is CASSVRGLATDTQYF. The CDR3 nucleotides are TGTGCCAGCAGCGTAAGGGGGCTAGCGACAGATACGCAGTATTTT. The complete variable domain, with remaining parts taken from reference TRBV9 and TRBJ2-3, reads DSGVTQTPKHLITATGQRVTLRCSPRSGDLSVYWYQQSLDQGLQFLIQYYNGEERAKGNILERFSAQQFPDLHSELNLSSLELGDSALYFCASSVRGLATDTQYFGPGTRLTVL.

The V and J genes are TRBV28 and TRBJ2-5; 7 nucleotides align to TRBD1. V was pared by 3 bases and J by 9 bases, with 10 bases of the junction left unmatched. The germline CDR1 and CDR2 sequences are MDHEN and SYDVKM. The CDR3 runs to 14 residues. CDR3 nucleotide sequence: TGTGCCAGCAGTTTTCGGGGACAGAGTGGGGCCCAGTACTTC. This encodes CASSFRGQSGAQYF.

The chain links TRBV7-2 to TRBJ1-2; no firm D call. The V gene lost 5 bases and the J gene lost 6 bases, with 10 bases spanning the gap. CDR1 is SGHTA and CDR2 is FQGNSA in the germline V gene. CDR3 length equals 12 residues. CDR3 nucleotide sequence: TGTGCCAGCAGCCGGGAGAGAGATGGCTACACCTTC. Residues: CASSRERDGYTF.

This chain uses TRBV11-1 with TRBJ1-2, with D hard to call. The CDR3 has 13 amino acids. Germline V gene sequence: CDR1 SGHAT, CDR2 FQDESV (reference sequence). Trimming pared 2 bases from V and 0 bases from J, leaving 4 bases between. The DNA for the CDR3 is TGTGCCAGCAGCTTACCACCTAACTATGGCTACACCTTC. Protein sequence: CASSLPPNYGYTF. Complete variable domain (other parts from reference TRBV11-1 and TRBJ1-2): EAEVAQSPRYKITEKSQAVAFWCDPISGHATLYWYRQILGQGPELLVQFQDESVVDDSQLPKDRFSAERLKGVDSTLKIQPAELGDSAMYLCASSLPPNYGYTFGSGTRLTVV.

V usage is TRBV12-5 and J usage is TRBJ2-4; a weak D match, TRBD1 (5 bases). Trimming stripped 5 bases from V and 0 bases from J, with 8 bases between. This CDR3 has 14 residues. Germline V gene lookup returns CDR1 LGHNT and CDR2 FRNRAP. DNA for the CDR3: TGTGCTAGTGGTGCAGGGCAAGCCAAAAACATTCAGTACTTC. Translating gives CASGAGQAKNIQYF.

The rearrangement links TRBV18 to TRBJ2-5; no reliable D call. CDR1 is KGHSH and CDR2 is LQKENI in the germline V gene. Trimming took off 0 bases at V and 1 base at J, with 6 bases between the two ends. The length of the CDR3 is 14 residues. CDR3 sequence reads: CASSPPVSQETQYF. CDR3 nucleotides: TGTGCCAGCTCACCACCGGTGTCCCAAGAGACCCAGTACTTC.

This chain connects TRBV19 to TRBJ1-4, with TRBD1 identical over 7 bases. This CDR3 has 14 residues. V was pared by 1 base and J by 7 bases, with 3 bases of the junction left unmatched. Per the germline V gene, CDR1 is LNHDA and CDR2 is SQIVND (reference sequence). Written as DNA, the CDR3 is TGTGCCAGTAGTATAGCCACAGGGGCTGAAAAACTGTTTTTT. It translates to CASSIATGAEKLFF. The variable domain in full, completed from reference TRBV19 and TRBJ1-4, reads DGGITQSPKYLFRKEGQNVTLSCEQNLNHDAMYWYRQDPGQGLRLIYYSQIVNDFQKGDIAEGYSVSREKKESFPLTVTSAQKNPTAFYLCASSIATGAEKLFFGSGTQLSVL.

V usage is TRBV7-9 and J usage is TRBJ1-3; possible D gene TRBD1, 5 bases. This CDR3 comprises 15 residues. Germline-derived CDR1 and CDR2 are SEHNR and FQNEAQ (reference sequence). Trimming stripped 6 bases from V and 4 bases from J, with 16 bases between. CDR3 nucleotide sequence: TGTGCCAGCAGGGCCCCCGGGGGGTCCGGAAACACCATATATTTT. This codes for CASRAPGGSGNTIYF.

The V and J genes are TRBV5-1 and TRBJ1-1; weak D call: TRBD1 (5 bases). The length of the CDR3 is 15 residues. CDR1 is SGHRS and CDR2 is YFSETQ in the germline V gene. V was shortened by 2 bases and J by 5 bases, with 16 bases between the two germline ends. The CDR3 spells CASSFSFSGGTEAFF. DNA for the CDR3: TGCGCCAGCAGCTTCTCCTTCTCCGGGGGTACTGAAGCTTTCTTT.

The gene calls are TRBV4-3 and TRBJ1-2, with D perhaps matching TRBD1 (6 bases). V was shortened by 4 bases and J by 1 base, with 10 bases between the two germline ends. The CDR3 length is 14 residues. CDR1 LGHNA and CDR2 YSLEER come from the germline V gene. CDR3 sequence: CASSRTVINYGYTF. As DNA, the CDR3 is TGCGCCAGCAGCCGGACAGTCATTAACTATGGCTACACCTTC.

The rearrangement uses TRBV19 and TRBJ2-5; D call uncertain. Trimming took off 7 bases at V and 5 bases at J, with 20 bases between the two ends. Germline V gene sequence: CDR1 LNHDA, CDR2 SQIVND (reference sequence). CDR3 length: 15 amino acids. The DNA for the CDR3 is TGTGCCAGTAAAATCGGGCCCACCGCCGGGGAGACCCAGTACTTC. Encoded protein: CASKIGPTAGETQYF.

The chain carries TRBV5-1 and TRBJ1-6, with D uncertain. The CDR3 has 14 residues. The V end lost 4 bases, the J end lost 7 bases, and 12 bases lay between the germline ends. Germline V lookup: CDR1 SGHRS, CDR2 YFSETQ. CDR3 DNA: TGCGCCAGCAGCGAAACCGGGCGAAATTCACCCCTCCACTTT. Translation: CASSETGRNSPLHF.

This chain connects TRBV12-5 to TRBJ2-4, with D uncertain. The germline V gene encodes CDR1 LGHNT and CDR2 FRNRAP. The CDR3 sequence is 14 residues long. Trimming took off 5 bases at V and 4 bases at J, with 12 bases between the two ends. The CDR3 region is CASGPDGIKNIQYF. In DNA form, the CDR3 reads TGTGCTAGTGGTCCGGACGGAATAAAAAACATTCAGTACTTC.

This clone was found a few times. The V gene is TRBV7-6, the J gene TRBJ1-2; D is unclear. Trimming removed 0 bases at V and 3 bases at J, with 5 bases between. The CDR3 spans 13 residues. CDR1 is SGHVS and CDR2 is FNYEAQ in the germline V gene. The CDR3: CASSLARYYGYTF. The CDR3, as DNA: TGTGCCAGCAGCTTAGCGAGGTACTATGGCTACACCTTC.

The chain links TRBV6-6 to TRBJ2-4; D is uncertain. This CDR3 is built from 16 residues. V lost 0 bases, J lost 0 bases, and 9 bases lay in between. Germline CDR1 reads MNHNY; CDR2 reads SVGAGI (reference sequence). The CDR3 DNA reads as TGTGCCAGCAGTTACTCGAGAGAAGAAGCCAAAAACATTCAGTACTTC. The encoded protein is CASSYSREEAKNIQYF.

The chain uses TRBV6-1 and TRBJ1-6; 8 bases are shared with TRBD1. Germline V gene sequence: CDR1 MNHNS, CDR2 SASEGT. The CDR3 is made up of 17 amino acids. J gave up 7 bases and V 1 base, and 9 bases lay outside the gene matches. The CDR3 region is CASSEGGRGLGNSPLHF. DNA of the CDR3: TGTGCCAGCAGTGAAGGAGGCAGGGGGCTAGGAAATTCACCCCTCCACTTT.

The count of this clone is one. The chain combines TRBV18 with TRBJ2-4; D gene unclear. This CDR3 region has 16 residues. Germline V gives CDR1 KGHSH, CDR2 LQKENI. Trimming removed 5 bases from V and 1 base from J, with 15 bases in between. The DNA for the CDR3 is TGTGCCAGCTCAGCGACAAAGGAATGGGCCAAAAACATTCAGTACTTC. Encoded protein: CASSATKEWAKNIQYF.

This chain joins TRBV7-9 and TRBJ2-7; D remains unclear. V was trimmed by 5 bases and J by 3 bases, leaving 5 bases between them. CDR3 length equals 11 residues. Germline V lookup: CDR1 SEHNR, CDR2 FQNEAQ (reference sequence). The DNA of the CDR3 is TGTGCCAGCAGCCCTGGCTACGAGCAGTACTTC. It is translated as CASSPGYEQYF.